Sequencing of this T cell receptor beta chain was carried out in a study of OX40 agonist ivuxolimab in advanced cancers. Background on the study: It was ivuxolimab, an agonistic anti-OX40 (CD134) antibody, that patients were treated with. Study-level points and caveats: Researchers did not determine the expanded peripheral T cells' antigen specificity. Averaging showed that CD8+ T cells had more expanded clones than CD4+ did.

V lost 0 bases, J lost 7 bases, and 4 bases lay in between. The germline gives CDR1 SGHDT, CDR2 YYEEEE. CDR3 length: 11 amino acids. Autoimmune disease history or systemic immunosuppression led to patients being barred. Concerning this clone itself: The antigen is undetermined.

The data were produced by immunoSEQ multiplex PCR, yet TCRdb's version contains in-frame clones alone and is incomplete. The sample carries under 40,000 clones, just under 80% recorded once. The chain couples TRBV5-6 to TRBJ1-2; D unresolved. This clonotype was sampled from an adult with an advanced solid tumor such as melanoma, head and neck, liver or kidney cancer. The sample here was CD4+ or CD8+ T cells sorted from blood, taken in a trial of the OX40 agonist ivuxolimab. CDR3 sequence reads: CASSLEGGYTF. The DNA for the CDR3 is TGTGCCAGCAGCTTGGAGGGTGGCTACACCTTC.